A selection of T cell receptor beta chains follows, all from one sample in a study of cytomegalovirus exposure and HLA in healthy donors. TCRdb's copy holds only in-frame clones and misses some; the assay was immunoSEQ multiplex PCR. The sample holds 50,000 or so clones, roughly 94% seen once. What was sequenced was PBMCs. These receptors originate from a man younger than 30 in good health and CMV-seronegative. The CDR3 runs from the conserved cysteine through the conserved F or W. The D gene is left open where the match is weak. The listing skips clone size in some rows; elsewhere it reads once, few, many or a size class.

CDR3: CASSSGQIQVGYTF
DNA: TGTGCCAGTAGTAGCGGACAGATACAGGTTGGCTACACCTTC
D: NA
J: TRBJ1-2
V: TRBV19
size: NA

CDR3: CASSASGEGDQPQHF
DNA: TGTGCCAGCAGTGCCTCAGGGGAAGGGGATCAGCCCCAGCATTTT
D: NA
J: TRBJ1-5
V: TRBV6-4
size: NA

CDR3: CASQLGGSSDTQYF
DNA: TGCGCCAGCCAGCTTGGCGGGAGCTCAGATACGCAGTATTTT
D: TRBD2
J: TRBJ2-3
V: TRBV5-1
size: once

CDR3: CASSLDRGAGNTIYF
DNA: TGCGCCAGCAGCTTGGACAGGGGCGCAGGAAACACCATATATTTT
D: TRBD1
J: TRBJ1-3
V: TRBV5-1
size: NA

CDR3: CASSDQENYGYTF
DNA: TGTGCCAGCTCGGATCAGGAAAACTATGGCTACACCTTC
D: NA
J: TRBJ1-2
V: TRBV18
size: NA

CDR3: CASSEGVWGMNTEAFF
DNA: TGTGCCAGCAGCGAGGGGGTTTGGGGGATGAACACTGAAGCTTTCTTT
D: NA
J: TRBJ1-1
V: TRBV7-2
size: NA

CDR3: CASSSPSGRDEQFF
DNA: TGTGCCAGCAGCTCTCCTAGCGGGAGAGATGAGCAGTTCTTC
D: TRBD2
J: TRBJ2-1
V: TRBV11-3
size: NA

CDR3: CASSQDSGARSYEQYF
DNA: TGCGCCAGCAGCCAAGACTCTGGGGCCCGATCCTACGAGCAGTACTTC
D: NA
J: TRBJ2-7
V: TRBV4-1
size: NA

CDR3: CASSREFGTYEQYF
DNA: TGCGCCAGCAGCCGGGAGTTTGGCACCTACGAGCAGTACTTC
D: NA
J: TRBJ2-7
V: TRBV4-1
size: NA

CDR3: CASRYYNEQFF
DNA: TGTGCCTCTCGGTACTACAATGAGCAGTTCTTC
D: NA
J: TRBJ2-1
V: TRBV28
size: NA

CDR3: CSVAGSSNEKLFF
DNA: TGCAGCGTTGCAGGGTCAAGTAATGAAAAACTGTTTTTT
D: NA
J: TRBJ1-4
V: TRBV29-1
size: NA

CDR3: CASSPPGQVLEAFF
DNA: TGCGCCAGCAGCCCGCCGGGACAGGTTCTTGAAGCTTTCTTT
D: TRBD1
J: TRBJ1-1
V: TRBV5-1
size: NA

CDR3: CASSLVSMAGGFTDTQYF
DNA: TGTGCCAGCAGCTTAGTTAGTATGGCGGGAGGATTCACAGATACGCAGTATTTT
D: TRBD2
J: TRBJ2-3
V: TRBV11-3
size: NA

CDR3: CAWSVIRTSEHAGELFF
DNA: TGTGCCTGGAGTGTAATTCGGACTAGCGAGCATGCCGGGGAGCTGTTTTTT
D: TRBD2
J: TRBJ2-2
V: TRBV30
size: NA

CDR3: CASSPPGLAGYEQYF
DNA: TGTGCCAGCAGCCCACCGGGACTAGCAGGGTACGAGCAGTACTTC
D: TRBD2
J: TRBJ2-7
V: TRBV7-9
size: NA

CDR3: CASSIVLGGVVDEQFF
DNA: TGTGCCAGTAGTATAGTTCTCGGGGGGGTTGTTGATGAGCAGTTCTTC
D: TRBD2
J: TRBJ2-1
V: TRBV19
size: NA

CDR3: CASTLDRAGEKLFF
DNA: TGTGCCAGCACCCTGGACAGGGCAGGGGAAAAACTGTTTTTT
D: TRBD1
J: TRBJ1-4
V: TRBV5-4
size: NA

CDR3: CASSPLAGTSNEQFF
DNA: TGTGCCAGCTCACCTCTAGCGGGAACTAGCAATGAGCAGTTCTTC
D: TRBD2
J: TRBJ2-1
V: TRBV18
size: NA

CDR3: CASSLVGQLNTEAFF
DNA: TGTGCCAGCAGCTTAGTGGGCCAGTTGAACACTGAAGCTTTCTTT
D: NA
J: TRBJ1-1
V: TRBV7-9
size: NA

CDR3: CASSEPVAGPSTDTQYF
DNA: TGCGCCAGCAGTGAGCCTGTAGCGGGACCTAGCACAGATACGCAGTATTTT
D: TRBD2
J: TRBJ2-3
V: TRBV10-1
size: NA

CDR3: CASSLLVAEPTDTQYF
DNA: TGTGCCAGCAGTTTATTGGTAGCGGAGCCCACAGATACGCAGTATTTT
D: NA
J: TRBJ2-3
V: TRBV27
size: once

CDR3: CASSLDEMNTEAFF
DNA: TGCGCCAGCAGCTTGGATGAGATGAACACTGAAGCTTTCTTT
D: NA
J: TRBJ1-1
V: TRBV5-1
size: NA

CDR3: CASRYTDTQYF
DNA: TGTGCCAGCAGATATACAGATACGCAGTATTTT
D: NA
J: TRBJ2-3
V: TRBV6-1
size: once

CDR3: CASSLSATGISSQYF
DNA: TGTGCCAGCAGTTTATCTGCGACAGGGATCTCCTCACAGTATTTT
D: TRBD1
J: TRBJ2-3
V: TRBV27
size: NA

CDR3: CASSKGTPLAGEADTQYF
DNA: TGTGCCAGCAGCAAAGGAACCCCTCTAGCGGGAGAGGCAGATACGCAGTATTTT
D: NA
J: TRBJ2-3
V: TRBV21-1
size: once

CDR3: CASSLVLRGGQETQYF
DNA: TGTGCCAGCAGCTTAGTATTGCGGGGCGGGCAAGAGACCCAGTACTTC
D: NA
J: TRBJ2-5
V: TRBV11-3
size: NA

CDR3: CASSYLRDRTGEKLFF
DNA: TGTGCCAGCAGCTACCTCCGGGACAGGACGGGCGAAAAACTGTTTTTT
D: TRBD1
J: TRBJ1-4
V: TRBV7-2
size: NA

CDR3: CASSDDRGTDTQYF
DNA: TGTGCCAGCAGCGATGACAGGGGCACAGATACGCAGTATTTT
D: TRBD1
J: TRBJ2-3
V: TRBV5-4
size: NA

CDR3: CATSVGLSGANVLTF
DNA: TGTGCCACCAGCGTCGGACTCTCTGGGGCCAACGTCCTGACTTTC
D: NA
J: TRBJ2-6
V: TRBV15
size: once

CDR3: CASSLTLAGGDTGELFF
DNA: TGTGCCAGCAGCTTAACACTAGCGGGAGGGGACACCGGGGAGCTGTTTTTT
D: TRBD2
J: TRBJ2-2
V: TRBV7-3
size: NA

CDR3: CASSPRRTETQYF
DNA: TGTGCCAGCTCACCGCGGAGAACAGAGACCCAGTACTTC
D: NA
J: TRBJ2-5
V: TRBV18
size: NA

CDR3: CASSSSGTPDNEQFF
DNA: TGTGCCAGCAGCTCTTCGGGGACACCAGACAATGAGCAGTTCTTC
D: NA
J: TRBJ2-1
V: TRBV11-3
size: NA

CDR3: CAWSALAVGDTQYF
DNA: TGTGCCTGGAGTGCCCTAGCGGTTGGAGATACGCAGTATTTT
D: TRBD2
J: TRBJ2-3
V: TRBV30
size: NA

CDR3: CAWKGGRDYEQFF
DNA: TGTGCCTGGAAGGGAGGGAGGGACTATGAGCAGTTCTTC
D: TRBD2
J: TRBJ2-1
V: TRBV30
size: NA

CDR3: CASSFGTGDYEQYF
DNA: TGTGCCAGCAGCTTTGGGACAGGGGACTACGAGCAGTACTTC
D: TRBD1
J: TRBJ2-7
V: TRBV7-8
size: NA

CDR3: CASSRNLEGTEAFF
DNA: TGTGCCAGCTCACGAAATTTAGAGGGAACTGAAGCTTTCTTT
D: NA
J: TRBJ1-1
V: TRBV18
size: NA

CDR3: CASSLRADTDTQYF
DNA: TGTGCCAGCAGTCTTCGAGCGGACACAGATACGCAGTATTTT
D: NA
J: TRBJ2-3
V: TRBV2
size: once

CDR3: CASSSVRISGNQPQHF
DNA: TGTGCCAGTAGTAGCGTGAGGATCTCAGGCAATCAGCCCCAGCATTTT
D: NA
J: TRBJ1-5
V: TRBV19
size: NA

CDR3: CASSVEAGLYGYTF
DNA: TGTGCCAGCAGCGTAGAAGCGGGCCTCTATGGCTACACCTTC
D: NA
J: TRBJ1-2
V: TRBV9
size: NA

CDR3: CASTYTEAFF
DNA: TGTGCCAGCACATACACTGAAGCTTTCTTT
D: NA
J: TRBJ1-1
V: TRBV6-1
size: NA

CDR3: CASSVALLAGGLTDTQYF
DNA: TGTGCCAGCAGCGTAGCGCTCCTAGCGGGAGGACTCACAGATACGCAGTATTTT
D: TRBD2
J: TRBJ2-3
V: TRBV9
size: NA

CDR3: CASSLARGPISYEQYF
DNA: TGTGCCAGCAGCTTGGCCAGGGGACCGATATCCTACGAGCAGTACTTC
D: NA
J: TRBJ2-7
V: TRBV5-4
size: NA

CDR3: CASSLEVRGNTEAFF
DNA: TGTGCCAGCAGCTTGGAAGTCCGCGGGAACACTGAAGCTTTCTTT
D: NA
J: TRBJ1-1
V: TRBV5-4
size: NA

CDR3: CASGPGGGWTEAFF
DNA: TGTGCTAGTGGTCCTGGAGGGGGCTGGACTGAAGCTTTCTTT
D: TRBD1
J: TRBJ1-1
V: TRBV12-5
size: NA

CDR3: CAIRGGTGEREQYF
DNA: TGTGCCATCAGGGGCGGGACAGGGGAGAGGGAGCAGTACTTC
D: TRBD1
J: TRBJ2-7
V: TRBV10-3
size: NA

CDR3: CASSLIAGDSSYEQYF
DNA: TGTGCCAGCAGCTTGATCGCTGGAGACAGCTCCTACGAGCAGTACTTC
D: NA
J: TRBJ2-7
V: TRBV5-5
size: NA

CDR3: CASRRPGSTDTQYF
DNA: TGTGCCAGCAGACGACCGGGATCTACAGATACGCAGTATTTT
D: NA
J: TRBJ2-3
V: TRBV11-3
size: NA

CDR3: CASSFDRGDEQYF
DNA: TGTGCCAGCAGCTTCGACAGGGGAGACGAGCAGTACTTC
D: TRBD1
J: TRBJ2-7
V: TRBV11-3
size: NA

CDR3: CASSLEVRPTGELFF
DNA: TGCGCCAGCAGCTTGGAGGTGAGGCCCACCGGGGAGCTGTTTTTT
D: NA
J: TRBJ2-2
V: TRBV5-1
size: once

CDR3: CAWGENTDTQYF
DNA: TGTGCCTGGGGGGAGAACACAGATACGCAGTATTTT
D: NA
J: TRBJ2-3
V: TRBV30
size: NA

CDR3: CASRVSGGETQYF
DNA: TGTGCCAGCAGGGTGAGTGGAGGTGAGACCCAGTACTTC
D: NA
J: TRBJ2-5
V: TRBV5-5
size: NA

CDR3: CASSEAGTRGETQYF
DNA: TGTGCCAGTAGTGAAGCGGGAACCAGAGGGGAGACCCAGTACTTC
D: TRBD2
J: TRBJ2-5
V: TRBV6-4
size: NA

CDR3: CASSRTGQHYEQYF
DNA: TGTGCCAGCAGCCGCACCGGACAGCACTACGAGCAGTACTTC
D: NA
J: TRBJ2-7
V: TRBV13
size: NA

CDR3: CASSSGKATEAFF
DNA: TGTGCCAGCAGTTCCGGGAAGGCGACTGAAGCTTTCTTT
D: NA
J: TRBJ1-1
V: TRBV6-5
size: NA